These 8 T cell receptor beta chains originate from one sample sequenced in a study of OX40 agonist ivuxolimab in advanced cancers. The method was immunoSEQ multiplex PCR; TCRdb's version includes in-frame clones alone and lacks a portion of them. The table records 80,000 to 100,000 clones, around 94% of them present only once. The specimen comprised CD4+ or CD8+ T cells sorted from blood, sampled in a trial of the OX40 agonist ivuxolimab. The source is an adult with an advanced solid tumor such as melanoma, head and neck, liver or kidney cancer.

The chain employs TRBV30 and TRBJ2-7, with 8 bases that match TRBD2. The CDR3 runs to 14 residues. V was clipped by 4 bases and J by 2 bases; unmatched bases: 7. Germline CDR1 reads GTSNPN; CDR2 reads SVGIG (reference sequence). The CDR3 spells CAWNSGGLAYEQYF. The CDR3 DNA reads TGTGCCTGGAACTCGGGGGGGCTAGCCTACGAGCAGTACTTC.

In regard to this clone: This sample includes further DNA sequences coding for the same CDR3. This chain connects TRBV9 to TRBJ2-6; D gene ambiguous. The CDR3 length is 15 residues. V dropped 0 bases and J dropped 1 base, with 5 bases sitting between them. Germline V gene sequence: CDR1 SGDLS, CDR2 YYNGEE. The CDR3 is CASSVGGSGANVLTF. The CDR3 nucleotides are TGTGCCAGCAGCGTAGGTGGTTCTGGGGCCAACGTCCTGACTTTC.

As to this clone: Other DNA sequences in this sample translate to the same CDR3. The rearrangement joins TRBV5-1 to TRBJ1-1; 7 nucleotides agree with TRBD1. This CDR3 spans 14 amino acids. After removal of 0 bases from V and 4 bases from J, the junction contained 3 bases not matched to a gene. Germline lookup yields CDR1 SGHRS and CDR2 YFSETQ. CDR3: CASSLGQGGTEAFF. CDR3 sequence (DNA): TGCGCCAGCAGCTTGGGGCAGGGGGGCACTGAAGCTTTCTTT.

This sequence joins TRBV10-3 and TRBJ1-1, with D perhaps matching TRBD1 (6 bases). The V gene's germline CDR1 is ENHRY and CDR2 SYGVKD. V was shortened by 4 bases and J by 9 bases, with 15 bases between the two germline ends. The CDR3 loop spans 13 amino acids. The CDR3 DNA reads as TGTGCCATCAGTGTCGATGGACAGCGCAAAGCTTTCTTT. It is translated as CAISVDGQRKAFF.

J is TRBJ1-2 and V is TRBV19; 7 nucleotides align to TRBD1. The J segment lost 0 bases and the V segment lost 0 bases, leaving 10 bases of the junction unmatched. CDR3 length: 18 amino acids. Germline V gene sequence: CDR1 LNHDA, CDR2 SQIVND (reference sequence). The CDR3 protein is CASSIDPGTVRANYGYTF. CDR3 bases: TGTGCCAGTAGTATAGATCCCGGGACAGTCAGAGCTAACTATGGCTACACCTTC.

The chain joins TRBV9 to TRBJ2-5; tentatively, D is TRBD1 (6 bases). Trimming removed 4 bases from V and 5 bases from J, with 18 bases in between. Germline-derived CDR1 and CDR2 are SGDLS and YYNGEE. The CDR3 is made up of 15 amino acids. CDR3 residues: CASSKEVGARETQYF. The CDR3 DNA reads TGTGCCAGCAGCAAAGAGGTGGGGGCCCGGGAGACCCAGTACTTC.

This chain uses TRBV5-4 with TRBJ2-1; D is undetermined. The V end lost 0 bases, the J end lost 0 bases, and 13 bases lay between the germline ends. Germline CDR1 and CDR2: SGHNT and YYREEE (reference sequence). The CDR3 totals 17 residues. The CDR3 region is CASSLDVGPGSYNEQFF. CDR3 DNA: TGTGCCAGCAGCTTGGATGTAGGGCCCGGCTCCTACAATGAGCAGTTCTTC. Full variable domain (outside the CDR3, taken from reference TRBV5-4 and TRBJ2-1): ETGVTQSPTHLIKTRGQQVTLRCSSQSGHNTVSWYQQALGQGPQFIFQYYREEENGRGNFPPRFSGLQFPNYSSELNVNALELDDSALYLCASSLDVGPGSYNEQFFGPGTRLTVL.

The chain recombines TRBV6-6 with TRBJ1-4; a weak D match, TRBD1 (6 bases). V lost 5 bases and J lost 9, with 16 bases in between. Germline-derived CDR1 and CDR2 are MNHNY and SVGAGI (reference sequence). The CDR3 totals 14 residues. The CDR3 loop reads CASSGRTAPQKLFF. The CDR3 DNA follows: TGTGCCAGCAGTGGAAGGACAGCCCCCCAAAAACTGTTTTTT.